Below, 32 T cell receptor beta chains from the same sample are listed, as sequenced in a study of naive and memory T cell subsets. The beta constant-region primer was an equimolar mix of two oligonucleotides covering TRBC1 and TRBC2. TCRdb reprocessed the UMI-ligation and nested PCR reads via MiXCR and lists one record per CDR3 protein. The data contain about 90,000 distinct CDR3 sequences, 7% to 7.5% of them singletons. Sequenced material: central memory CD4+ T cells from blood. The receptor set was obtained from a human donor in good health.

This clonotype has a handful of counts. This sequence joins TRBV29-1 and TRBJ2-1; the match to TRBD2 covers 14 bases. This CDR3 contains 17 residues. The V gene's germline CDR1 is SQVTM and CDR2 ANQGSEA. V dropped 3 bases and J dropped 7; count of bases not matched to a gene: 11. Written as DNA, the CDR3 is TGCAGCGTTGAGGAAAGACTAGCGGGGGGGCGAGGGAATGAGCAGTTCTTC. As protein: CSVEERLAGGRGNEQFF.

There are many counts of this clonotype. The chain employs TRBV19 and TRBJ2-3; D may be TRBD1 (5 bases). The CDR3 is 12 residues long. The germline V gene encodes CDR1 LNHDA and CDR2 SQIVND (reference sequence). V lost 8 bases and J lost 6, with 12 bases in between. The CDR3 loop is CASAPGRDTQYF. The CDR3 DNA is TGTGCCAGTGCGCCAGGGCGGGATACGCAGTATTTT.

This clonotype was detected only a few times. The gene calls are TRBV5-4 and TRBJ2-7, with D possibly being TRBD1 (6 bases). Trimming pared 0 bases from V and 3 bases from J, leaving 10 bases between. Looked up from germline, CDR1 is SGHNT and CDR2 is YYREEE (reference sequence). The length of the CDR3 is 14 residues. The CDR3 coding sequence is TGTGCCAGCAGCTTGGAAGGGGGAGACTACGAGCAGTACTTC. Amino acids: CASSLEGGDYEQYF.

The chain uses TRBV18 and TRBJ2-3; D gene unclear. The CDR3 sequence is 14 residues long. Germline V gene sequence: CDR1 KGHSH, CDR2 LQKENI. Deletions cut 2 bases from V and 2 bases from J, with 8 bases between. This CDR3 is CASSPSSFTDTQYF. CDR3 coding DNA: TGTGCCAGCTCACCATCTTCCTTCACAGATACGCAGTATTTT.

The sample holds many counts of this clonotype. The chain joins TRBV2 to TRBJ1-2; a weak D match, TRBD1 (6 bases). Trimming pared 8 bases from V and 7 bases from J, leaving 23 bases between. The CDR3 sequence is 15 residues long. CDR1 and CDR2 (germline): SNHLY, FYNNEI. The CDR3 nucleotides read TGTGCCAGCTTAGGGGGACGGACATACTTGTCTGGCTACACCTTC. It is translated as CASLGGRTYLSGYTF.

This clonotype turned up a few times. The DNA of the CDR3 is TGCAGCTCTCAGACAGCTTCCACCGGGGAGCTGTTTTTT. Protein: CSSQTASTGELFF. V and J are TRBV29-1 and TRBJ2-2; possibly TRBD1 for D (5 bases). The V and J ends lost 8 bases and 4 bases respectively, with 14 bases between them. This CDR3 spans 13 amino acids. Germline V gene sequence: CDR1 SQVTM, CDR2 ANQGSEA.

The sample holds many counts of this clonotype. The chain carries TRBV12-3 or TRBV12-4 and TRBJ2-7; no clear D. The CDR3 is made up of 12 amino acids. The V and J ends lost 6 bases and 2 bases respectively, with 8 bases between them. The CDR3 reads CASSSGTYEQYF. The CDR3, as DNA: TGTGCCAGCAGCTCAGGAACCTACGAGCAGTACTTC.

This clonotype was detected a few times. This chain joins TRBV27 and TRBJ2-7; weak D call: TRBD1 (6 bases). The V end was cut by 6 bases, the J end by 2 bases, with 14 bases between. CDR1 and CDR2 from the germline V gene are MNHEY and SMNVEV (reference sequence). There are 14 residues in the CDR3. The CDR3 loop reads CASSLDRYTYEQYF. CDR3 coding DNA: TGTGCCAGCAGCCTTGACAGGTATACCTACGAGCAGTACTTC.

This clonotype was observed many times. This sequence joins TRBV4-3 and TRBJ1-5, with D unclear. The germline V gene encodes CDR1 LGHNA and CDR2 YSLEER. The CDR3 is made up of 17 amino acids. Between the trimmed V and J ends, which lost 0 bases and 0 bases, there was a span of 12 bases. The CDR3 DNA sequence: TGCGCCAGCAGCCAAGATTGGGGAGGGTATAGCAATCAGCCCCAGCATTTT. Translating it yields CASSQDWGGYSNQPQHF.

A note on this clonotype: Its ends do not fully match the called genes, so a read error is possible. The chain links TRBV12-3 or TRBV12-4 to TRBJ2-1; 11 nucleotides line up with TRBD2. This CDR3 has 15 residues. The CDR3 bases are TGTGTCAGCAGTTTATTCACTAGCGGGAGTGGAGAGCAGTTCTTC. This encodes CVSSLFTSGSGEQFF.

The chain employs TRBV6-2 or TRBV6-3 and TRBJ2-7; unclear D gene. Germline values: CDR1 MNHEY, CDR2 SVGEGT. The CDR3 is 12 residues long. V lost 6 bases, J lost 3 bases, and 9 bases lay in between. Here the CDR3 DNA reads TGTGCCAGCAGGAGCCGACTCTACGAGCAGTACTTC. It yields the protein CASRSRLYEQYF.

This clonotype showed up many times. The rearrangement links TRBV6-1 to TRBJ2-1, with 7 bases lining up with TRBD2. There are 15 residues in the CDR3. From germline, CDR1 is MNHNS and CDR2 SASEGT. V lost 4 bases to trimming and J lost 4 bases; unmatched junction nucleotides: 7. CDR3 coding DNA: TGTGCCAGCAGTGTTTCTTGGGAGGGTTACAATGAGCAGTTCTTC. Translation: CASSVSWEGYNEQFF.

The chain joins TRBV5-8 to TRBJ2-5; D is undetermined. Between the trimmed V and J ends, which lost 4 bases and 5 bases, there was a span of 18 bases. The CDR3 totals 15 residues. Germline CDR1 reads SGHTS; CDR2 reads YDEGEE. The CDR3 loop is CASSRIRVLGETQYF. In DNA form, the CDR3 reads TGTGCCAGCAGCCGCATCCGGGTTCTAGGGGAGACCCAGTACTTC.

J is TRBJ2-3 and V is TRBV20-1; 8 positions match TRBD2. The CDR3 extends over 15 amino acids. Trimming at V came to 6 bases and at J to 0 bases, leaving 8 bases not matched to a gene. The germline gives CDR1 DFQATT, CDR2 SNEGSKA (reference sequence). The CDR3 sequence is CSAARSGRSTDTQYF. The CDR3, as DNA: TGCAGTGCAGCCCGGAGCGGGAGAAGCACAGATACGCAGTATTTT.

This clonotype showed up many times. The chain's CDR3 is CSAAGQNRYGYTF. The CDR3 coding sequence is TGCAGTGCTGCGGGACAGAATCGTTATGGCTACACCTTC. This sequence joins TRBV20-1 and TRBJ1-2; 7 nucleotides agree with TRBD1. Trimming took 5 bases from V and 5 from J; bases not matched to a gene: 8. The germline V gene encodes CDR1 DFQATT and CDR2 SNEGSKA (reference sequence). The length of the CDR3 is 13 residues.

This clonotype was seen many times. This sequence joins TRBV2 and TRBJ1-5, with D unclear. The CDR3 is 12 amino acids. Deletions cut 7 bases from V and 4 bases from J, with 8 bases between. Germline-derived CDR1 and CDR2 are SNHLY and FYNNEI. The CDR3 loop reads CASNRENQPQHF. The CDR3 DNA follows: TGTGCCAGCAATCGTGAGAATCAGCCCCAGCATTTT. The entire variable domain, with the rest obtained from reference TRBV2 and TRBJ1-5, is as follows: EPEVTQTPSHQVTQMGQEVILRCVPISNHLYFYWYRQILGQKVEFLVSFYNNEISEKSEIFDDQFSVERPDGSNFTLKIRSTKLEDSAMYFCASNRENQPQHFGDGTRLSIL.

V is TRBV6-4 and J is TRBJ2-1, with 9 bases lining up with TRBD2. In germline, CDR1 is MRHNA, CDR2 SNTAGT. J gave up 6 bases and V 6 bases, and 9 bases lay outside the gene matches. This CDR3 contains 15 residues. The CDR3 sequence is CASSPAGGIPNEQFF. The CDR3 coding sequence is TGTGCCAGCAGCCCAGCGGGAGGCATCCCCAATGAGCAGTTCTTC.

There are many counts of this clonotype. V is TRBV27 and J is TRBJ2-3; D is possibly TRBD1 or TRBD2 (6 bases each). Per germline, CDR1 MNHEY and CDR2 SMNVEV (reference sequence). The ends were cut back, 3 bases at V and 7 bases at J, with 14 bases in the middle. This CDR3 has 14 residues. CDR3 amino acids: CASSFSGAGYTQYF. DNA of the CDR3: TGTGCCAGCAGTTTTTCGGGGGCGGGATATACGCAGTATTTT.

This clonotype was seen at least ten times. The DNA for the CDR3 is TGTGCCAGCAGTGCCCGAGAGACCCAGTACTTC. Translation: CASSARETQYF. This chain connects TRBV6-2 or TRBV6-3 to TRBJ2-5, with D unresolved. CDR3 length equals 11 residues. Trimming cost V 5 bases and J 4 bases, with 5 bases left between them. Germline assignment: CDR1 MNHEY and CDR2 SVGEGT.

This clonotype came up many times. The rearrangement links TRBV7-2 to TRBJ2-1; 8 bases match TRBD1. With 5 bases clipped from V and 0 bases from J, the junction kept 3 bases outside the gene matches. Per the germline V gene, CDR1 is SGHTA and CDR2 is FQGNSA. The CDR3 is made up of 15 amino acids. The CDR3 region has the DNA TGTGCCAGCAGCGATGACAGGGGCTCCTACAATGAGCAGTTCTTC. Protein sequence: CASSDDRGSYNEQFF.

In its sample, this clonotype was seen many times. The rearrangement joins TRBV7-3 to TRBJ2-1, with D unresolved. Germline CDR1 and CDR2: SGHTA and FQGTGA. This CDR3 comprises 13 residues. The germline V and J ends were trimmed by 2 bases and 5 bases, with 7 bases remaining between them. The CDR3 coding sequence is TGTGCCAGCAGCTTAGCAACCAACAATGAGCAGTTCTTC. This codes for CASSLATNNEQFF.

This clonotype appeared many times. V and J are TRBV6-2 or TRBV6-3 and TRBJ1-3; possible D gene TRBD1, 5 bases. CDR1 is MNHEY and CDR2 is SVGEGT in the germline V gene. The CDR3 contains 13 residues. Trimming took 8 bases from V and 0 from J, leaving 8 bases between them. The CDR3 is CASRQSSGNTIYF. CDR3 in DNA: TGTGCCAGCCGACAGAGCTCTGGAAACACCATATATTTT.

The chain couples TRBV4-3 to TRBJ2-3; D is unclear. CDR3 size: 14 residues. Trimming stripped 0 bases from V and 0 bases from J, with 4 bases between. CDR1 LGHNA and CDR2 YSLEER come from the germline V gene. The CDR3 region has the DNA TGCGCCAGCAGCCAAGAAGGCAGCACAGATACGCAGTATTTT. Translating it yields CASSQEGSTDTQYF.

The chain joins TRBV24-1 to TRBJ2-5, with a possible D match to TRBD2 (7 bases). The V gene's germline CDR1 is KGHDR and CDR2 SFDVKD. This CDR3 spans 15 amino acids. Deletions cut 1 base from V and 1 base from J, with 9 bases between. CDR3 in amino acids: CATSDFRGAQETQYF. The CDR3 DNA reads as TGTGCCACCAGTGATTTTCGGGGGGCCCAAGAGACCCAGTACTTC.

In this sample, this clonotype turned up many times. The genes are TRBV30 and TRBJ1-3, with D possibly matching TRBD1 (5 bases). CDR1 is GTSNPN, CDR2 SVGIG, per germline (reference sequence). The CDR3 totals 16 residues. V was clipped by 2 bases and J by 0 bases, with 14 bases between them. This CDR3 is CAWSKETAYSGNTIYF. CDR3 DNA sequence: TGTGCCTGGAGTAAAGAGACAGCTTACTCTGGAAACACCATATATTTT. Complete variable domain (other parts from reference TRBV30 and TRBJ1-3): SQTIHQWPATLVQPVGSPLSLECTVEGTSNPNLYWYRQAAGRGLQLLFYSVGIGQISSEVPQNLSASRPQDRQFILSSKKLLLSDSGFYLCAWSKETAYSGNTIYFGEGSWLTVV.

This clonotype was seen more than once but under ten times. V is TRBV20-1 and J is TRBJ2-4; D is unresolved. There are 15 residues in the CDR3. V was shortened by 3 bases and J by 0 bases, with 12 bases between the two germline ends. In germline, CDR1 is DFQATT, CDR2 SNEGSKA (reference sequence). CDR3 protein: CSASSSSEAKNIQYF. DNA of the CDR3: TGCAGTGCTAGTAGTTCTAGTGAAGCCAAAAACATTCAGTACTTC.

The V and J genes are TRBV13 and TRBJ1-1, with 8 bases lining up with TRBD1. In germline, CDR1 is PRHDT, CDR2 FYEKMQ (reference sequence). V lost 3 bases and J lost 0; bases outside the gene matches: 3. CDR3 length equals 15 residues. Written as DNA, the CDR3 is TGTGCCAGCAGCTTGATGGGACAGGTGAACACTGAAGCTTTCTTT. Translating gives CASSLMGQVNTEAFF.

This clonotype has a handful of counts. Written as DNA, the CDR3 is TGCAGTGCTAGGTCATCCGTCGGGGAGCAGTACTTC. It is translated as CSARSSVGEQYF. V and J are TRBV20-1 and TRBJ2-7, with unresolved D. There are 12 residues in the CDR3. With 3 bases removed from V and 7 bases from J, the gap between germline ends came to 13 bases. Germline CDR1 DFQATT, CDR2 SNEGSKA (reference sequence).

This clonotype was seen ten or more times. In DNA, the CDR3 is TGTGCCAGCAGGGTCTCCTATAATTCACCCCTCCACTTT. It yields the protein CASRVSYNSPLHF. This chain joins TRBV28 and TRBJ1-6; D unresolved. V shed 6 bases and J shed 0 bases, with 3 bases lying between them. There are 13 residues in the CDR3. Germline V gene data show CDR1 as MDHEN and CDR2 as SYDVKM.

This clonotype was detected many times. The rearrangement uses TRBV10-2 and TRBJ2-7; 7 bases align to TRBD1. Looked up from germline, CDR1 is WSHSY and CDR2 is SAAADI. The CDR3 spans 13 residues. J was trimmed by 3 bases and V by 6 bases; bases with no gene match: 5. The CDR3: CASRARQGYEQYF. CDR3 bases: TGCGCCAGCAGAGCCCGACAGGGCTACGAGCAGTACTTC.

The rearrangement links TRBV28 to TRBJ2-7, with 9 nucleotides matching TRBD1. The CDR3 runs to 16 residues. Germline trimming cut 4 bases from V and 4 bases from J; bases unmatched to any gene: 11. Per germline, CDR1 MDHEN and CDR2 SYDVKM. CDR3 amino acids: CASSSQGDRASYEQYF. In DNA, the CDR3 is TGTGCCAGCAGTTCCCAGGGGGACAGGGCCTCATACGAGCAGTACTTC.

The CDR3 is CASSSRAPAGEQYF. DNA for the CDR3: TGTGCCAGCAGCAGCCGGGCCCCCGCAGGGGAGCAGTACTTC. The chain couples TRBV5-5 to TRBJ2-7; maybe TRBD1 (5 bases). From germline, CDR1 is SGHKS and CDR2 YYEKEE (reference sequence). This CDR3 contains 14 residues. Trimming took off 4 bases at V and 7 bases at J, with 18 bases between the two ends. Full variable domain (rest looked up from reference TRBV5-5 and TRBJ2-7): DAGVTQSPTHLIKTRGQQVTLRCSPISGHKSVSWYQQVLGQGPQFIFQYYEKEERGRGNFPDRFSARQFPNYSSELNVNALLLGDSALYLCASSSRAPAGEQYFGPGTRLTVT.